The rows below give T cell receptor beta chains drawn from one sample of a study of shared clonotypes between healthy human individuals. The assay was immunoSEQ multiplex PCR, and TCRdb's table has in-frame clones only and misses some. Of 2 million to 2.5 million clones in the sample, about 94% were seen once. Sequencing was done on a sample of naive CD4+ T cells sorted from blood. The source of these receptors is a man younger than 35 in good health. CDR3s include the opening cysteine and the closing phenylalanine or tryptophan. A D gene is named only where the DNA matches it firmly. Size values are once, few and many counts, or a class for expanded clones, and some rows have none.

d_call: .
clone_size: .
j_call: TRBJ1-5
v_call: TRBV19
cdr3_aa: CASTQQGNQPQHF
cdr3_nt: TGTGCCAGCACGCAACAGGGAAATCAGCCCCAGCATTTT

d_call: .
clone_size: .
j_call: TRBJ2-5
v_call: TRBV19
cdr3_aa: CASSIPSTKTQYF
cdr3_nt: TGTGCCAGTAGTATCCCCTCGACAAAGACCCAGTACTTC

d_call: TRBD2
clone_size: .
j_call: TRBJ2-7
v_call: TRBV9
cdr3_aa: CASSVDPGGREQYF
cdr3_nt: TGTGCCAGCAGCGTAGATCCGGGCGGGAGGGAGCAGTACTTC

d_call: .
clone_size: .
j_call: TRBJ2-5
v_call: TRBV4-3
cdr3_aa: CASSGSYLQETQYF
cdr3_nt: TGCGCCAGCAGCGGGTCTTACCTCCAAGAGACCCAGTACTTC

d_call: .
clone_size: once
j_call: TRBJ2-1
v_call: TRBV5-4
cdr3_aa: CASSLPRDSYNEQFF
cdr3_nt: TGTGCCAGCAGCTTGCCCAGAGACTCCTACAATGAGCAGTTCTTC

d_call: .
clone_size: .
j_call: TRBJ1-4
v_call: TRBV11-2
cdr3_aa: CASSLVGGESSEKLFF
cdr3_nt: TGTGCCAGCAGCTTAGTGGGGGGGGAATCCAGTGAAAAACTGTTTTTT

d_call: .
clone_size: .
j_call: TRBJ1-3
v_call: TRBV15
cdr3_aa: CATSRDRDSGNTIYF
cdr3_nt: TGTGCCACCAGCAGAGATCGGGACTCTGGAAACACCATATATTTT

d_call: .
clone_size: .
j_call: TRBJ2-7
v_call: TRBV7-2
cdr3_aa: CASSEGFYEQYF
cdr3_nt: TGTGCCAGCAGCGAGGGGTTCTACGAGCAGTACTTC

d_call: .
clone_size: .
j_call: TRBJ2-5
v_call: TRBV18
cdr3_aa: CASSPRQGGGQETQYF
cdr3_nt: TGTGCCAGCTCACCACGACAGGGAGGGGGCCAAGAGACCCAGTACTTC

d_call: TRBD1
clone_size: .
j_call: TRBJ1-2
v_call: TRBV10-3
cdr3_aa: CAITSSGGGGYTF
cdr3_nt: TGTGCCATCACCTCGTCAGGGGGCGGTGGCTACACCTTC

d_call: .
clone_size: .
j_call: TRBJ2-3
v_call: TRBV7-9
cdr3_aa: CASSLVFGSTDTQYF
cdr3_nt: TGTGCCAGCAGCTTGGTGTTCGGGAGTACAGATACGCAGTATTTT

d_call: TRBD1
clone_size: .
j_call: TRBJ2-7
v_call: TRBV25-1
cdr3_aa: CASSGSETGNYEQYF
cdr3_nt: TGTGCCAGCAGTGGGAGTGAGACAGGGAACTACGAGCAGTACTTC

d_call: .
clone_size: .
j_call: TRBJ1-6
v_call: TRBV6-6
cdr3_aa: CASAGGDYNSPLHF
cdr3_nt: TGTGCCAGCGCCGGGGGGGACTATAATTCACCCCTCCACTTT

d_call: TRBD2
clone_size: .
j_call: TRBJ2-3
v_call: TRBV27
cdr3_aa: CASSPWTSGSDTQYF
cdr3_nt: TGTGCCAGCAGTCCCTGGACTAGCGGGTCAGATACGCAGTATTTT

d_call: TRBD1
clone_size: .
j_call: TRBJ1-5
v_call: TRBV30
cdr3_aa: CAWSRTGALNQPQHF
cdr3_nt: TGTGCCTGGAGTAGGACAGGGGCTCTAAATCAGCCCCAGCATTTT

d_call: .
clone_size: .
j_call: TRBJ2-7
v_call: TRBV28
cdr3_aa: CASSSGQTYEQYF
cdr3_nt: TGTGCCAGCAGTTCCGGGCAGACCTACGAGCAGTACTTC

d_call: .
clone_size: few
j_call: TRBJ1-1
v_call: TRBV18
cdr3_aa: CASSGDMNTEAFF
cdr3_nt: TGTGCCAGCTCGGGGGACATGAACACTGAAGCTTTCTTT

d_call: .
clone_size: .
j_call: TRBJ1-3
v_call: TRBV6-1
cdr3_aa: CASSEIGARNTIYF
cdr3_nt: TGTGCCAGCAGTGAAATAGGGGCAAGAAACACCATATATTTT

d_call: .
clone_size: .
j_call: TRBJ2-7
v_call: TRBV10-3
cdr3_aa: CAISESPGYEQYF
cdr3_nt: TGTGCCATCAGTGAATCTCCGGGCTACGAGCAGTACTTC

d_call: .
clone_size: .
j_call: TRBJ2-5
v_call: TRBV11-2
cdr3_aa: CASSLDEAVWETQYF
cdr3_nt: TGTGCCAGCAGCTTAGATGAGGCAGTATGGGAGACCCAGTACTTC

d_call: .
clone_size: .
j_call: TRBJ1-6
v_call: TRBV28
cdr3_aa: CASSFGGIFYNSPLHF
cdr3_nt: TGTGCCAGCAGTTTTGGGGGCATTTTTTATAATTCACCCCTCCACTTT

d_call: .
clone_size: .
j_call: TRBJ2-7
v_call: TRBV20-1
cdr3_aa: CSAPTDEQYF
cdr3_nt: TGCAGTGCCCCGACGGACGAGCAGTACTTC

d_call: TRBD1
clone_size: .
j_call: TRBJ2-3
v_call: TRBV18
cdr3_aa: CASSPGQGAQYF
cdr3_nt: TGTGCCAGCTCCCCTGGACAGGGTGCGCAGTATTTT

d_call: TRBD1
clone_size: .
j_call: TRBJ2-7
v_call: TRBV4-1
cdr3_aa: CASSHNRGAYEQYF
cdr3_nt: TGCGCCAGCAGCCATAACAGGGGGGCCTACGAGCAGTACTTC

d_call: TRBD2
clone_size: .
j_call: TRBJ2-5
v_call: TRBV7-2
cdr3_aa: CASSLELGSGIGETQYF
cdr3_nt: TGTGCCAGCAGCTTAGAATTGGGAAGCGGGATTGGAGAGACCCAGTACTTC

d_call: TRBD2
clone_size: .
j_call: TRBJ2-7
v_call: TRBV7-2
cdr3_aa: CASNGGLAGGYEQYF
cdr3_nt: TGTGCCAGCAACGGGGGACTAGCGGGAGGGTACGAGCAGTACTTC

d_call: .
clone_size: .
j_call: TRBJ1-2
v_call: TRBV4-3
cdr3_aa: CASSQEAFYNPPPGYTF
cdr3_nt: TGCGCCAGCAGCCAAGAAGCGTTTTACAACCCCCCTCCTGGCTACACCTTC

d_call: .
clone_size: .
j_call: TRBJ2-5
v_call: TRBV5-1
cdr3_aa: CASSLEGGRETQYF
cdr3_nt: TGCGCCAGCAGCTTGGAGGGGGGTCGGGAGACCCAGTACTTC

d_call: TRBD1
clone_size: .
j_call: TRBJ1-4
v_call: TRBV18
cdr3_aa: CASRQGASNEKLFF
cdr3_nt: TGTGCCAGCCGCCAGGGGGCCTCAAATGAAAAACTGTTTTTT

d_call: .
clone_size: once
j_call: TRBJ1-1
v_call: TRBV28
cdr3_aa: CASSPVSLNTEAFF
cdr3_nt: TGTGCCAGCAGCCCGGTGTCGTTGAACACTGAAGCTTTCTTT

d_call: .
clone_size: .
j_call: TRBJ1-2
v_call: TRBV5-4
cdr3_aa: CASRGWGDTPYGYTF
cdr3_nt: TGTGCCAGCAGAGGGTGGGGGGACACTCCCTATGGCTACACCTTC

d_call: .
clone_size: .
j_call: TRBJ2-3
v_call: TRBV6-5
cdr3_aa: CASSYGQDPTDTQYF
cdr3_nt: TGTGCCAGCAGTTACGGGCAGGATCCCACAGATACGCAGTATTTT

d_call: .
clone_size: .
j_call: TRBJ1-1
v_call: TRBV7-2
cdr3_aa: CASSLSMMTEAFF
cdr3_nt: TGTGCCAGCAGCTTATCGATGATGACTGAAGCTTTCTTT

d_call: .
clone_size: .
j_call: TRBJ1-2
v_call: TRBV7-2
cdr3_aa: CASSLVGGYTF
cdr3_nt: TGTGCCAGCAGCTTAGTTGGAGGCTACACCTTC

d_call: .
clone_size: .
j_call: TRBJ1-2
v_call: TRBV6-5
cdr3_aa: CASRDWAGGDGYTF
cdr3_nt: TGTGCCAGCAGAGACTGGGCGGGGGGCGACGGCTACACCTTC

d_call: TRBD1
clone_size: .
j_call: TRBJ2-7
v_call: TRBV27
cdr3_aa: CASSLSSFYTGTGTYEQYF
cdr3_nt: TGTGCCAGCAGTTTAAGTTCCTTTTATACCGGGACAGGGACCTACGAGCAGTACTTC

d_call: .
clone_size: .
j_call: TRBJ1-3
v_call: TRBV30
cdr3_aa: CAWKNRPHSGNTIYF
cdr3_nt: TGTGCCTGGAAAAACAGGCCACACTCTGGAAACACCATATATTTT

d_call: .
clone_size: few
j_call: TRBJ1-3
v_call: TRBV25-1
cdr3_aa: CASSPGYTIYF
cdr3_nt: TGTGCCAGCAGTCCAGGGTACACCATATATTTT

d_call: .
clone_size: .
j_call: TRBJ2-7
v_call: TRBV9
cdr3_aa: CASSVRQGAYEQYF
cdr3_nt: TGTGCCAGCAGCGTAAGGCAGGGTGCCTACGAGCAGTACTTC

d_call: TRBD1
clone_size: .
j_call: TRBJ1-1
v_call: TRBV16
cdr3_aa: CASSQTPGQGIIKF
cdr3_nt: TGTGCCAGCAGCCAAACTCCGGGACAGGGCATTATAAAGTTT

d_call: .
clone_size: .
j_call: TRBJ2-3
v_call: TRBV6-5
cdr3_aa: CASSYGKPDTQYF
cdr3_nt: TGTGCCAGCAGTTACGGCAAGCCAGATACGCAGTATTTT

d_call: TRBD2
clone_size: once
j_call: TRBJ2-7
v_call: TRBV10-3
cdr3_aa: CAISESGGSSYEQYF
cdr3_nt: TGTGCCATCAGTGAGTCGGGCGGGAGTAGTTACGAGCAGTACTTC

d_call: .
clone_size: .
j_call: TRBJ1-4
v_call: TRBV30
cdr3_aa: CAWSPPRGTVNEKLFF
cdr3_nt: TGTGCCTGGAGCCCCCCGAGGGGGACTGTGAATGAAAAACTGTTTTTT

d_call: TRBD1
clone_size: .
j_call: TRBJ1-2
v_call: TRBV19
cdr3_aa: CASSPGQGVDYGYTF
cdr3_nt: TGTGCCAGTAGTCCCGGACAGGGCGTTGACTATGGCTACACCTTC

d_call: .
clone_size: .
j_call: TRBJ1-1
v_call: TRBV5-1
cdr3_aa: CASSLGGTKGTEAFF
cdr3_nt: TGCGCCAGCAGCTTGGGTGGCACTAAGGGTACTGAAGCTTTCTTT

d_call: .
clone_size: .
j_call: TRBJ1-1
v_call: TRBV30
cdr3_aa: CADSGLPNTEAFF
cdr3_nt: TGTGCCGACTCAGGACTGCCGAACACTGAAGCTTTCTTT

d_call: .
clone_size: .
j_call: TRBJ2-5
v_call: TRBV14
cdr3_aa: CASSQEGGGFRTQYF
cdr3_nt: TGTGCCAGCAGCCAAGAAGGAGGGGGCTTCAGGACCCAGTACTTC

d_call: .
clone_size: .
j_call: TRBJ1-4
v_call: TRBV6-1
cdr3_aa: CASSRTSTNEKLFF
cdr3_nt: TGTGCCAGCAGTCGGACTTCAACTAATGAAAAACTGTTTTTT

d_call: .
clone_size: .
j_call: TRBJ1-5
v_call: TRBV28
cdr3_aa: CASIYSSYSNQPQHF
cdr3_nt: TGTGCCAGCATTTACAGTTCCTATAGCAATCAGCCCCAGCATTTT

d_call: .
clone_size: once
j_call: TRBJ2-2
v_call: TRBV7-2
cdr3_aa: CASSSGTANTGELFF
cdr3_nt: TGTGCCAGCAGCTCCGGGACGGCGAACACCGGGGAGCTGTTTTTT

d_call: TRBD1
clone_size: once
j_call: TRBJ1-2
v_call: TRBV5-6
cdr3_aa: CASSTSGTGYGYTF
cdr3_nt: TGTGCCAGCAGCACCTCCGGGACAGGGTATGGCTACACCTTC

d_call: .
clone_size: .
j_call: TRBJ2-7
v_call: TRBV12-2
cdr3_aa: CARPPGRAYEQYF
cdr3_nt: TGTGCAAGGCCCCCCGGCAGGGCTTACGAGCAGTACTTC

d_call: .
clone_size: once
j_call: TRBJ1-1
v_call: TRBV7-2
cdr3_aa: CASSPTTGSAEAFF
cdr3_nt: TGTGCCAGCAGCCCTACGACAGGTTCGGCTGAAGCTTTCTTT

d_call: TRBD1
clone_size: .
j_call: TRBJ2-5
v_call: TRBV19
cdr3_aa: CASRDRQQETQYF
cdr3_nt: TGTGCCAGCAGGGACAGACAACAAGAGACCCAGTACTTC

d_call: .
clone_size: .
j_call: TRBJ2-3
v_call: TRBV11-1
cdr3_aa: CASSPGSYTDTQYF
cdr3_nt: TGTGCCAGCAGTCCCGGGTCCTACACAGATACGCAGTATTTT